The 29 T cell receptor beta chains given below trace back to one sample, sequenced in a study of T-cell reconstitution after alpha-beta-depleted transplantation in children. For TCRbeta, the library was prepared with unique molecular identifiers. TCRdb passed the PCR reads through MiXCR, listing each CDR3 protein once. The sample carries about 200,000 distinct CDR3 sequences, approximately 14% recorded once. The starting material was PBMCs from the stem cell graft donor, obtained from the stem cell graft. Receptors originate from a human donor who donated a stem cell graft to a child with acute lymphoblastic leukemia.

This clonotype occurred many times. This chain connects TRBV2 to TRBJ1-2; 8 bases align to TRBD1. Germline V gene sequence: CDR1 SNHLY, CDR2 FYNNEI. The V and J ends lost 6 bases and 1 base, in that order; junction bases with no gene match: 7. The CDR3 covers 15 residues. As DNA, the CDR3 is TGTGCCAGCAGGGAATACAGGGGGAATAACTATGGCTACACCTTC. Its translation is CASREYRGNNYGYTF.

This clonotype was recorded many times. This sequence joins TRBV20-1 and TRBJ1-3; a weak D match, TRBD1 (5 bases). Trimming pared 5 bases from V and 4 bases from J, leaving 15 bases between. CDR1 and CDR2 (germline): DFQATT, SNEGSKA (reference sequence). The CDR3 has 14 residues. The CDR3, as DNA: TGCAGTGCTGGAACCGGGACCGTAGGAAACACCATATATTTT. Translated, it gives CSAGTGTVGNTIYF.

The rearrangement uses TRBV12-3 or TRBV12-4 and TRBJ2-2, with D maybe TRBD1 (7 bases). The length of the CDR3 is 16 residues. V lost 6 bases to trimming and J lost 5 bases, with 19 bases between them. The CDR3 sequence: CASRRGQTSWTGELFF. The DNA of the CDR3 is TGTGCCAGCAGGCGGGGACAGACCTCGTGGACCGGGGAGCTGTTTTTT.

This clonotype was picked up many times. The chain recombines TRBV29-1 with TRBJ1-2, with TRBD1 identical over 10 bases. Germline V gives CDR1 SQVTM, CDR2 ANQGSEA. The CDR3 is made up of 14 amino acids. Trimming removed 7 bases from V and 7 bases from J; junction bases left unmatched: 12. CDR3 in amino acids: CSERKGQGLGGYTF. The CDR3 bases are TGCAGCGAAAGAAAGGGACAGGGGTTAGGTGGCTACACCTTC.

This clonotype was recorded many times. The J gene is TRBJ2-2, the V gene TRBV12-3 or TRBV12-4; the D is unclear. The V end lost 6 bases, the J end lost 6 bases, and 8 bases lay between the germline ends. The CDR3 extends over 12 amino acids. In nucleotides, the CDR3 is TGTGCCAGCAGAGCTGGGGCCGGGGAGCTGTTTTTT. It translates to CASRAGAGELFF.

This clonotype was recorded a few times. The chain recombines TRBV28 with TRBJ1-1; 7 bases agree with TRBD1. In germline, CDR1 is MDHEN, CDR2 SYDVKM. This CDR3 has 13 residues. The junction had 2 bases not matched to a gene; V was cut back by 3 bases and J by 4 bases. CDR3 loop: CASSLRGPTEAFF. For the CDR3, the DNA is TGTGCCAGCAGTTTGAGGGGGCCCACTGAAGCTTTCTTT.

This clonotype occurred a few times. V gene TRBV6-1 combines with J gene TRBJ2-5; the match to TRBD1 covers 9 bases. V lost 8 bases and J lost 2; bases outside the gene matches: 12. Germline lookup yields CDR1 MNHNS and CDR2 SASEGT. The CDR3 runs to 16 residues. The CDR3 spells CASQIQPTGGQETQYF. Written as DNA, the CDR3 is TGTGCCAGCCAAATCCAACCGACAGGGGGGCAAGAGACCCAGTACTTC.

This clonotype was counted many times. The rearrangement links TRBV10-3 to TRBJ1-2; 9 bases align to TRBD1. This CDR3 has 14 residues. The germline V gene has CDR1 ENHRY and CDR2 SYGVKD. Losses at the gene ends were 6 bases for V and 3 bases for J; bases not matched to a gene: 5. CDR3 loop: CAISLQGADYGYTF. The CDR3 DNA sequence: TGTGCCATCAGCTTACAGGGGGCTGACTATGGCTACACCTTC.

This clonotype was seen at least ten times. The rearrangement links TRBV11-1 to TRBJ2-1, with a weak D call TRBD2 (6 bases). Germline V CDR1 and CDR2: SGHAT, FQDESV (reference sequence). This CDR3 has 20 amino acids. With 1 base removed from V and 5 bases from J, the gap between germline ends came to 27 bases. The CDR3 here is CASSLGARTPGSGQNNEQFF. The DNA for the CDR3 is TGTGCCAGCAGCTTAGGAGCACGTACCCCGGGAAGCGGGCAAAACAATGAGCAGTTCTTC.

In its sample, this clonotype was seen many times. CDR3 amino acids: CASSLSRTGGDIQYF. CDR3 nucleotide sequence: TGCGCCAGCAGCTTGTCTCGGACAGGGGGCGACATTCAGTACTTC. This chain uses TRBV5-1 with TRBJ2-4; 11 bases align to TRBD1. Losses at the gene ends were 1 base for V and 8 bases for J; bases not matched to a gene: 5. The CDR3 loop spans 15 amino acids. From germline, CDR1 is SGHRS and CDR2 YFSETQ. Together with reference TRBV5-1 and TRBJ2-4, the CDR3 gives the full variable domain: KAGVTQTPRYLIKTRGQQVTLSCSPISGHRSVSWYQQTPGQGLQFLFEYFSETQRNKGNFPGRFSGRQFSNSRSEMNVSTLELGDSALYLCASSLSRTGGDIQYFGAGTRLSVL.

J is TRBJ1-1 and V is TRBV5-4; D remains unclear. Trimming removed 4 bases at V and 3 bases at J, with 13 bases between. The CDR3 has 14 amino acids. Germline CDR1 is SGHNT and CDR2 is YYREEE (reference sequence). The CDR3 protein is CASSPATRDTEAFF. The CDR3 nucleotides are TGTGCCAGCAGCCCGGCCACCCGGGACACTGAAGCTTTCTTT.

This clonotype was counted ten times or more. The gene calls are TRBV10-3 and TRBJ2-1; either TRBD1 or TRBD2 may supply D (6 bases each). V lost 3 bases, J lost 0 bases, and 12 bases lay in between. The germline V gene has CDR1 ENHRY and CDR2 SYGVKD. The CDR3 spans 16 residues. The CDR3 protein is CAISDPRGHSYNEQFF. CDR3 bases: TGTGCCATCAGTGACCCTCGGGGGCACTCCTACAATGAGCAGTTCTTC.

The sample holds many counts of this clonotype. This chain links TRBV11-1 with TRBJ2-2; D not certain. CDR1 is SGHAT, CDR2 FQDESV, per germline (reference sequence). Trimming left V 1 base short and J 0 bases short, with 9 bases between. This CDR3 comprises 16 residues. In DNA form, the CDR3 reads TGTGCCAGCAGCTTAGTTTCGCCCGCGAACACCGGGGAGCTGTTTTTT. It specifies CASSLVSPANTGELFF.

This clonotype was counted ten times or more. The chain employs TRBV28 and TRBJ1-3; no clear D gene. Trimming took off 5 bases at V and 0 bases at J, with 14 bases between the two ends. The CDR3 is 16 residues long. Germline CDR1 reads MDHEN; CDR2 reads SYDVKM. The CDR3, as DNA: TGTGCCAGCAGTCCGGACTTGGGAGTCTCTGGAAACACCATATATTTT. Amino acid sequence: CASSPDLGVSGNTIYF.

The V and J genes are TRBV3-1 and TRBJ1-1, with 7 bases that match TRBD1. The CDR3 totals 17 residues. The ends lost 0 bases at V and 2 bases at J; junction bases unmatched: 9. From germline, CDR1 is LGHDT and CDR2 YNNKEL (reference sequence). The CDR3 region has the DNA TGTGCCAGCAGCCAAGAGGGGGGGAGGGGGCCTAACACTGAAGCTTTCTTT. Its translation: CASSQEGGRGPNTEAFF.

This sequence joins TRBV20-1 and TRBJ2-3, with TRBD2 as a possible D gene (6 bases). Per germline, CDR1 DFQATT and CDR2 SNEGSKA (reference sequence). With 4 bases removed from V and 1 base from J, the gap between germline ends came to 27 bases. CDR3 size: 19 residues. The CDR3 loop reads CSAIPFSRGRYVGTDTQYF. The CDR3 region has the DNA TGCAGTGCTATTCCGTTTTCCCGAGGGAGGTACGTGGGCACAGATACGCAGTATTTT.

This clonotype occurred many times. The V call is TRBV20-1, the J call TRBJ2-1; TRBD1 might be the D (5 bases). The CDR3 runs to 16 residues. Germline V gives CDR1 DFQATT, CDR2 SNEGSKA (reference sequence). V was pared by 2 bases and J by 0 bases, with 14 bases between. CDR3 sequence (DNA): TGCAGTGCTAGAAGACTTAGGGGTAGCTCCTACAATGAGCAGTTCTTC. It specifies CSARRLRGSSYNEQFF.

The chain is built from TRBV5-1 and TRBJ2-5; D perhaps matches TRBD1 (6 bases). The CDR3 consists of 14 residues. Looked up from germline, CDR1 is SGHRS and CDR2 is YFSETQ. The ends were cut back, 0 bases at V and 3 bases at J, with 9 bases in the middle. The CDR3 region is CASSLEGEEETQYF. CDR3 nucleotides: TGCGCCAGCAGCTTGGAGGGGGAAGAAGAGACCCAGTACTTC.

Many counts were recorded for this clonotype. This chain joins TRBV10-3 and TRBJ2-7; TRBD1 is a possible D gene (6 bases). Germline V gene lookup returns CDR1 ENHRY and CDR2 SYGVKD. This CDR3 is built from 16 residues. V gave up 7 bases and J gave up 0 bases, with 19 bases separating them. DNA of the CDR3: TGTGCCATCAAAGGTCGTAGGGACACTAGCTCCTACGAGCAGTACTTC. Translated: CAIKGRRDTSSYEQYF.

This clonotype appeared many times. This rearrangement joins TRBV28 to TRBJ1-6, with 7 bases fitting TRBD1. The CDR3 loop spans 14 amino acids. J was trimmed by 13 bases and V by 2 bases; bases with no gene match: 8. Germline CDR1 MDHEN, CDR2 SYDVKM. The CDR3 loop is CASSLRQGGGPLHF. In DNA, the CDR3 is TGTGCCAGCAGTTTACGACAGGGTGGGGGGCCCCTCCACTTT.

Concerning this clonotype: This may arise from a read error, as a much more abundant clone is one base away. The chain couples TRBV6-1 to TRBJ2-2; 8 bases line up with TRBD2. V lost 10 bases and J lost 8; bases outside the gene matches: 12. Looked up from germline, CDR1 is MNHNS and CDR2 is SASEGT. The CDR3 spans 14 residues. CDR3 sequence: CAIRSGSGAGELFF. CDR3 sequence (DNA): TGTGCCATCCGGAGCGGGAGTGGGGCTGGGGAGCTGTTTTTT.

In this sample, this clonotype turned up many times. The CDR3 coding sequence is TGTGCCAGCAGCCAAGATTACCTAGCGAGACACAATGAGCAGTTCTTC. This gives the protein CASSQDYLARHNEQFF. The gene calls are TRBV3-1 and TRBJ2-1, with D perhaps matching TRBD2 (6 bases). V lost 0 bases and J 5 bases, leaving 14 bases between the germline ends. The CDR3 spans 16 residues. From germline, CDR1 is LGHDT and CDR2 YNNKEL (reference sequence).

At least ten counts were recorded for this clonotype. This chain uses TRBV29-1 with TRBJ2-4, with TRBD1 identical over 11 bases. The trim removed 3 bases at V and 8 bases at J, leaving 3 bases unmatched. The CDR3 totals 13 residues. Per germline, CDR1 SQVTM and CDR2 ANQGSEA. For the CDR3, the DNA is TGCAGCGTTGAGAGGGACAGGGGGGACATTCAGTACTTC. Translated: CSVERDRGDIQYF.

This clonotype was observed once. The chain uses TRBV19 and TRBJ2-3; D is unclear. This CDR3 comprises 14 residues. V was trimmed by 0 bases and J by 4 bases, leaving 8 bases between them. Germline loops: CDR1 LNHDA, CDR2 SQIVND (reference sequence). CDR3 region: CASSIDLRSDTQYF. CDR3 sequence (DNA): TGTGCCAGTAGTATAGATCTGAGATCAGATACGCAGTATTTT.

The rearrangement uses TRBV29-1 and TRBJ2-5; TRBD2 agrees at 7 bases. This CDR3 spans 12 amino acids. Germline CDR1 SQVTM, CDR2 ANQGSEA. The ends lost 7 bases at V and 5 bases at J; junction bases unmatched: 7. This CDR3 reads CSAQRDFETQYF. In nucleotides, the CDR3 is TGCAGCGCCCAGCGGGACTTCGAGACCCAGTACTTC.

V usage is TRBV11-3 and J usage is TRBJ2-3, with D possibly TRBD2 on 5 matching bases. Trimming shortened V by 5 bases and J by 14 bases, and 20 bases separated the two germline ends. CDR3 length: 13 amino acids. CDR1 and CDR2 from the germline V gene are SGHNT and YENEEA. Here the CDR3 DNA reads TGTGCCAGCAGCCCCGAGGGAGCACATCGTCCGTATTTT. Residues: CASSPEGAHRPYF.

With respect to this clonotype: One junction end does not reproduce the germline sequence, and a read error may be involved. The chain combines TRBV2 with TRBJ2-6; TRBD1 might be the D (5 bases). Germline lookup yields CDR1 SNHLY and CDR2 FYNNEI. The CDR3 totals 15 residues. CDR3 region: CASSVSRSGANGLTF. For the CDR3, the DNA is TGTGCCAGCAGTGTTTCACGGTCTGGGGCCAACGGCCTGACTTTC.

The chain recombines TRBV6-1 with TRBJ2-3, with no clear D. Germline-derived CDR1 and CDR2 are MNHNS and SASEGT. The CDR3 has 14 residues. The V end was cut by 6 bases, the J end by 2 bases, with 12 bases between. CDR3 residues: CASRRKEVTDTQYF. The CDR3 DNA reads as TGTGCCAGCAGGAGGAAAGAAGTCACAGATACGCAGTATTTT.

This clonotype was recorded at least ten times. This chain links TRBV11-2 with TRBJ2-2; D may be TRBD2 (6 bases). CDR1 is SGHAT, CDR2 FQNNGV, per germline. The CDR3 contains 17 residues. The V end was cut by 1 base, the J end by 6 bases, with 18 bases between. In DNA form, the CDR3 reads TGTGCCAGCAGCTTAGGCAACGGGAGATCCCTCGCCGGGGAGCTGTTTTTT. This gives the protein CASSLGNGRSLAGELFF. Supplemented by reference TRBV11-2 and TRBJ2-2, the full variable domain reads EAGVAQSPRYKIIEKRQSVAFWCNPISGHATLYWYQQILGQGPKLLIQFQNNGVVDDSQLPKDRFSAERLKGVDSTLKIQPAKLEDSAVYLCASSLGNGRSLAGELFFGEGSRLTVL.